The next 14 T cell receptor beta chains were all read from a single sample in a study of blood T cell repertoires in COVID-19. The assay was immunoSEQ multiplex PCR, and TCRdb's table has in-frame clones only and misses some. The sample has roughly 230,000 clones; approximately 83% are singletons. The specimen was peripheral blood. The receptors shown here come from a human donor in a cohort sampled during active COVID-19.

This sequence joins TRBV4-1 and TRBJ1-5; no clear D. The CDR3 loop spans 14 amino acids. Germline CDR1 MGHRA, CDR2 YSYEKL. V was shortened by 5 bases and J by 6 bases, with 14 bases between the two germline ends. CDR3 sequence (DNA): TGCGCCAGCAGCAACTCGGGATCTAGTCAGCCCCAGCATTTT. This encodes CASSNSGSSQPQHF.

The gene calls are TRBV28 and TRBJ1-4; no definite D call. The V gene lost 5 bases and the J gene lost 8 bases, with 12 bases spanning the gap. CDR1 and CDR2 from the germline V gene are MDHEN and SYDVKM. The CDR3 is 13 residues long. CDR3 protein: CASSNRPREKLFF. CDR3 nucleotide sequence: TGTGCCAGCAGTAACCGCCCGAGGGAAAAACTGTTTTTT.

The genes are TRBV30 and TRBJ1-2, with a tentative D call TRBD1 (6 bases). The CDR3 sequence is 13 residues long. The germline V gene has CDR1 GTSNPN and CDR2 SVGIG (reference sequence). V shed 0 bases and J shed 3 bases, with 8 bases lying between them. The CDR3 DNA reads as TGTGCCTGGAGTGTACAGGGTTACTATGGCTACACCTTC. Protein: CAWSVQGYYGYTF.

This clone was observed once. This chain links TRBV18 with TRBJ1-3, with TRBD1 identical over 9 bases. With V trimmed by 3 bases and J by 1 base, 7 bases remained unmatched. Per the germline V gene, CDR1 is KGHSH and CDR2 is LQKENI. CDR3 size: 17 residues. CDR3 amino acids: CASSPRDRVFSGNTIYF. CDR3 nucleotide sequence: TGTGCCAGCTCACCGCGGGACAGGGTTTTTTCTGGAAACACCATATATTTT.

The rearrangement links TRBV9 to TRBJ2-3; 7 bases are a match to TRBD2. V lost 1 base, J lost 4 bases, and 6 bases stayed unmatched. CDR1 and CDR2 (germline): SGDLS, YYNGEE. The CDR3 totals 15 residues. CDR3 loop: CASSVLSSGSDTQYF. CDR3 in DNA: TGTGCCAGCAGCGTATTGTCTAGCGGTTCAGATACGCAGTATTTT. The whole variable domain, filled in from reference TRBV9 and TRBJ2-3, reads DSGVTQTPKHLITATGQRVTLRCSPRSGDLSVYWYQQSLDQGLQFLIQYYNGEERAKGNILERFSAQQFPDLHSELNLSSLELGDSALYFCASSVLSSGSDTQYFGPGTRLTVL.

Comments on this clone: The sample holds other DNA sequences that translate to the same CDR3. The rearrangement links TRBV11-3 to TRBJ2-7; 7 bases line up with TRBD1. Germline V gives CDR1 SGHNT, CDR2 YENEEA. This CDR3 has 14 residues. V lost 5 bases to trimming and J lost 0 bases; unmatched junction nucleotides: 4. The CDR3 nucleotides read TGTGCCAGCAGCCCCAGACAGGGCTCCTACGAGCAGTACTTC. As protein: CASSPRQGSYEQYF.

The rearrangement joins TRBV4-1 to TRBJ2-5; TRBD2 is a possible D gene (5 bases). There are 15 residues in the CDR3. Trimming took 4 bases from V and 4 from J, leaving 16 bases between them. Germline V gene lookup returns CDR1 MGHRA and CDR2 YSYEKL. CDR3 region: CASSLRAGGGETQYF. CDR3 coding DNA: TGCGCCAGCAGCCTCCGGGCAGGAGGTGGAGAGACCCAGTACTTC.

As to this clone: Other DNA sequences in this specimen translate into the identical CDR3. The chain has TRBV5-1 and TRBJ2-2, with D unclear. Germline V CDR1 and CDR2: SGHRS, YFSETQ. CDR3 length equals 15 residues. V lost 1 base, J lost 0 bases, and 7 bases lay in between. CDR3 protein: CASSLPAANTGELFF. Written as DNA, the CDR3 is TGCGCCAGCAGCTTGCCGGCGGCGAACACCGGGGAGCTGTTTTTT. Full variable domain (outside the CDR3, taken from reference TRBV5-1 and TRBJ2-2): KAGVTQTPRYLIKTRGQQVTLSCSPISGHRSVSWYQQTPGQGLQFLFEYFSETQRNKGNFPGRFSGRQFSNSRSEMNVSTLELGDSALYLCASSLPAANTGELFFGEGSRLTVL.

V and J are TRBV5-1 and TRBJ1-5; 7 bases match TRBD1. The germline CDR1 and CDR2 sequences are SGHRS and YFSETQ. CDR3 length: 14 amino acids. The ends lost 2 bases at V and 4 bases at J; junction bases unmatched: 3. CDR3 sequence (DNA): TGCGCCAGCAGCTTCGGGACAGAGAATCAGCCCCAGCATTTT. Its protein is CASSFGTENQPQHF.

J is TRBJ1-3 and V is TRBV14, with 7 bases matching TRBD1. The germline V gene encodes CDR1 SGHDN and CDR2 FVKESK. The V and J ends lost 1 base and 0 bases, in that order; junction bases with no gene match: 3. The CDR3 extends over 16 amino acids. CDR3 nucleotides: TGTGCCAGCAGCCAAGTCGGGACAGTCTCTGGAAACACCATATATTTT. Protein: CASSQVGTVSGNTIYF. Combining the CDR3 with reference TRBV14 and TRBJ1-3 gives the whole variable domain EAGVTQFPSHSVIEKGQTVTLRCDPISGHDNLYWYRRVMGKEIKFLLHFVKESKQDESGMPNNRFLAERTGGTYSTLKVQPAELEDSGVYFCASSQVGTVSGNTIYFGEGSWLTVV.

The gene calls are TRBV6-5 and TRBJ2-1, with D possibly TRBD1 on 6 matching bases. The V and J ends lost 2 bases and 8 bases respectively, with 16 bases between them. The CDR3 loop spans 15 amino acids. Germline CDR1 and CDR2: MNHEY and SVGAGI. This CDR3 reads CASSYHNREYDEQFF. DNA of the CDR3: TGTGCCAGCAGTTACCATAACAGGGAATACGATGAGCAGTTCTTC.

The chain carries TRBV28 and TRBJ1-6; TRBD1 agrees at 7 bases. CDR1 and CDR2 (germline): MDHEN, SYDVKM. Losses at the gene ends were 5 bases for V and 6 bases for J; bases not matched to a gene: 7. This CDR3 region has 15 residues. CDR3 region: CASSQAGTVNSPLHF. In nucleotides, the CDR3 is TGTGCCAGCAGTCAAGCCGGGACAGTTAATTCACCCCTCCACTTT.

This clone was seen once. Other DNA sequences in the sample encode the same CDR3. The chain is built from TRBV5-1 and TRBJ2-1; D call uncertain. V shed 0 bases and J shed 0 bases, with 7 bases lying between them. Germline V CDR1 and CDR2: SGHRS, YFSETQ. The CDR3 length is 15 residues. DNA of the CDR3: TGCGCCAGCAGCTTGGGCGGTCTCTCCTACAATGAGCAGTTCTTC. This translates into CASSLGGLSYNEQFF.

The V and J genes are TRBV12-3 or TRBV12-4 and TRBJ2-3; D remains ambiguous. V was cut by 6 bases and J by 6 bases, with 7 bases left in between. The CDR3 has 11 residues. CDR3 sequence: CASSLVDTQYF. The CDR3 coding sequence is TGTGCCAGCAGCCTAGTGGATACGCAGTATTTT.